This record covers a single T cell receptor beta chain. Original analysis: Estimates of nucleated cell counts were drawn from the amplification of reference gene primers. Sequencing used immunoSEQ multiplex PCR; TCRdb keeps in-frame clones, though not all of them. That table gives V, J and clone size, and the DNA gave D and trimming. The sample carries approximately 260,000 clones, approximately 79% recorded once. This record belongs to a study of blood T cell repertoires in COVID-19. Study-wide background: COVID-19 samples, acute and convalescent, were from the United States, Italy and Spain.

The CDR3 totals 15 residues. The V and J ends lost 0 bases and 9 bases respectively, with 15 bases between them. Per the germline V gene, CDR1 is SNHLY and CDR2 is FYNNEI. Sequenced input: peripheral blood. This chain connects TRBV2 to TRBJ1-5; D not certain. The source of this sequence is a woman aged 40-49 years with active or convalescent COVID-19. The CDR3 spells CASSEALGPSPPQHF. In DNA form, the CDR3 reads TGTGCCAGCAGTGAAGCACTAGGACCATCGCCGCCCCAGCATTTT.